This T cell receptor beta chain originates from a study of T-cell memory formation after mild COVID-19. Study summary: Each donor largely had its own TCR clusters.

The study, taken as a whole, reports: Second-wave clones reaching peak frequency on day 37 lacked confirmed SARS-CoV-2 specificity.

This clonotype has a single count. Its matching antigen is unknown. Germline V gene lookup returns CDR1 SGHDN and CDR2 FVKESK. V lost 3 bases, J lost 1 base, and 12 bases lay in between. The CDR3 sequence is 15 residues long. After 5'RACE with constant-segment primers, TCR alpha and TCR beta cDNA libraries carrying sample barcodes and UMIs were obtained. TCRdb re-analysed the 5' RACE reads in MiXCR, keeping a single row per CDR3 protein. The sample includes some 260,000 distinct CDR3 sequences, roughly 17% of them seen just once. Specimen: PBMCs or a T cell subset sorted from them (not recorded which). The chain uses TRBV14 and TRBJ2-5; TRBD1 might be the D (6 bases). The sequence derives from a man aged 18 to 30 who had mild COVID-19 (a few samples of this study predate the infection). Cell type and time point are not known. This chain's CDR3 is CASSQPGTTQETQYF. As DNA, the CDR3 is TGTGCCAGCAGCCAGCCCGGGACAACCCAAGAGACCCAGTACTTC.